What follows are 32 T cell receptor beta chains derived from one specimen sequenced in a study of blood T cells in healthy people across ages. Through a sample-barcoded 5' primer and a J-beta primer mix, a second PCR was run for roughly 6 to 12 cycles. TCRdb passed the 5' RACE reads through MiXCR, listing each CDR3 protein once. The data show around 1,000,000 distinct CDR3 sequences, with more than 30% seen just once and under 15% held by the top ten. The source material was blood. The receptors stem from a man aged 18 to 29 in good health.

The chain joins TRBV4-3 to TRBJ2-2; the D gene is possibly TRBD2 (6 bases). V gave up 3 bases and J gave up 7 bases, with 27 bases separating them. CDR1 is LGHNA, CDR2 YSLEER, per germline. CDR3 size: 19 residues. The CDR3: CASSHTQWRVDLIVGELFF. The CDR3 nucleotides read TGCGCCAGCAGCCACACCCAGTGGAGGGTCGACCTAATAGTCGGGGAGCTGTTTTTT.

V is TRBV20-1 and J is TRBJ1-5; D is possibly TRBD1 (5 bases). The CDR3 contains 13 residues. Germline assignment: CDR1 DFQATT and CDR2 SNEGSKA (reference sequence). The V and J ends lost 3 bases and 7 bases respectively, with 13 bases between them. In DNA form, the CDR3 reads TGCAGTGCTAGCTCCCAGGGTGACCAGCCCCAGCATTTT. Translation gives CSASSQGDQPQHF.

This clonotype has only a few counts. The CDR3 loop is CASSPLPNQPQHF. DNA of the CDR3: TGTGCCAGCAGTCCCCTCCCAAATCAGCCCCAGCATTTT. V usage is TRBV27 and J usage is TRBJ1-5; D gene unclear. CDR3 size: 13 residues. The germline gives CDR1 MNHEY, CDR2 SMNVEV (reference sequence). Trimming left V 5 bases short and J 4 bases short, with 9 bases between.

This clonotype has a handful of counts. The chain links TRBV4-3 to TRBJ1-2, with D uncertain. CDR1 is LGHNA, CDR2 YSLEER, per germline. The CDR3 loop spans 15 amino acids. Trimming left V 4 bases short and J 0 bases short, with 12 bases between. CDR3: CASSPHVESNYGYTF. CDR3 DNA: TGCGCCAGCAGCCCCCACGTCGAATCTAACTATGGCTACACCTTC.

This rearrangement joins TRBV6-5 to TRBJ2-3; no clear D gene. CDR3 length equals 12 residues. V was clipped by 6 bases and J by 6 bases, with 10 bases between them. CDR1 MNHEY and CDR2 SVGAGI come from the germline V gene. The CDR3 region is CASRPDFDTQYF. The CDR3 DNA sequence: TGTGCCAGCAGGCCCGACTTCGATACGCAGTATTTT.

This chain connects TRBV20-1 to TRBJ1-5; D perhaps matches TRBD1 (5 bases). The length of the CDR3 is 16 residues. The germline gives CDR1 DFQATT, CDR2 SNEGSKA (reference sequence). V lost 0 bases, J lost 5 bases, and 17 bases lay in between. CDR3 bases: TGCAGTGCTAGAGAAGGAGGCAGGGTCCCTTATCAGCCCCAGCATTTT. This encodes CSAREGGRVPYQPQHF.

This clonotype occurred a few times. The chain has TRBV29-1 and TRBJ2-1; possibly TRBD2 for D (5 bases). Germline-derived CDR1 and CDR2 are SQVTM and ANQGSEA. The CDR3 is 11 amino acids. Trimming shortened V by 3 bases and J by 8 bases, and 8 bases separated the two germline ends. CDR3 amino acids: CSVDGIHEQFF. The CDR3 nucleotides are TGCAGCGTTGACGGGATCCATGAGCAGTTCTTC.

The chain links TRBV21-1 to TRBJ2-4; the table gives TRBD1 as D, unverified against the DNA. TRBV21-1 represents a pseudogene. The CDR3 is 18 residues long. CDR3 bases: TGTGCCAGCAGCAAAGAGGGGGGTAGGACCCTAGCCAAAAACATTCAGTACTTC. Translation gives CASSKEGGRTLAKNIQYF.

This clonotype was seen a handful of times. The rearrangement links TRBV12-3 or TRBV12-4 to TRBJ2-7; 8 nucleotides align to TRBD2. The DNA end is more similar to TRBJ2-5, so the J call may be wrong. The CDR3 is 15 residues long. CDR3 residues: CASSLVPGLEVTQYF. CDR3 nucleotides: TGTGCCAGCAGTTTAGTACCGGGACTAGAGGTGACCCAGTACTTC.

This clonotype was counted a few times. The chain uses TRBV10-3 and TRBJ1-1, with D tentatively TRBD1 (6 bases). Germline V gene sequence: CDR1 ENHRY, CDR2 SYGVKD. This CDR3 contains 16 residues. Trimming removed 2 bases at V and 0 bases at J, with 13 bases between. CDR3 sequence: CAISEPAGGMNTEAFF. CDR3 in DNA: TGTGCCATCAGTGAGCCAGCGGGGGGCATGAACACTGAAGCTTTCTTT.

This clonotype was detected many times. The chain joins TRBV29-1 to TRBJ1-1, with D perhaps matching TRBD1 (5 bases). The germline CDR1 and CDR2 sequences are SQVTM and ANQGSEA. The V gene lost 6 bases and the J gene lost 5 bases, with 16 bases spanning the gap. CDR3 size: 13 residues. CDR3 nucleotide sequence: TGCAGCGTAATTGGGACGTTCTTTACTGAAGCTTTCTTT. It codes for CSVIGTFFTEAFF.

This clonotype was detected a few times. CDR3 sequence reads: CASSVGETYEQYF. DNA for the CDR3: TGTGCCAGCAGCGTAGGGGAAACCTACGAGCAGTACTTC. V and J are TRBV9 and TRBJ2-7; D not certain. Germline CDR1 reads SGDLS; CDR2 reads YYNGEE. CDR3 length: 13 amino acids. The ends were cut back, 0 bases at V and 2 bases at J, with 6 bases in the middle.

The chain links TRBV5-1 to TRBJ2-2, with D perhaps matching TRBD1 (6 bases). The CDR3 is 15 amino acids. V gave up 0 bases and J gave up 2 bases, with 8 bases separating them. Germline values: CDR1 SGHRS, CDR2 YFSETQ. The DNA for the CDR3 is TGCGCCAGCAGCTTGGAGGGGGAAAACACCGGGGAGCTGTTTTTT. This gives the protein CASSLEGENTGELFF.

The chain employs TRBV20-1 and TRBJ2-2; 8 bases fit TRBD2. CDR3 length: 16 amino acids. J was trimmed by 1 base and V by 0 bases; bases with no gene match: 4. Germline V gives CDR1 DFQATT, CDR2 SNEGSKA (reference sequence). CDR3 sequence reads: CSARERTSRNTGELFF. The CDR3 region has the DNA TGCAGTGCTAGAGAAAGGACTAGCAGGAACACCGGGGAGCTGTTTTTT.

V usage is TRBV18 and J usage is TRBJ1-2; 7 bases are shared with TRBD1. This CDR3 contains 14 residues. J lost 8 bases, V lost 5 bases, and 11 bases had no gene match. CDR1 KGHSH and CDR2 LQKENI come from the germline V gene. CDR3 DNA sequence: TGTGCCAGCTCATCCTTGACAGGGCTAAACGGCTACACCTTC. Its protein product is CASSSLTGLNGYTF.

The chain carries TRBV9 and TRBJ2-7, with TRBD2 identical over 9 bases. TRBJ2-5 explains the end of the DNA better; the J call may be wrong. There are 15 residues in the CDR3. CDR1 and CDR2 (germline): SGDLS, YYNGEE. Written as DNA, the CDR3 is TGTGCCAGCAGCGAGGGACTAGCCTCGGGGGAGACCCAGTACTTC. It yields the protein CASSEGLASGETQYF.

The chain couples TRBV5-1 to TRBJ2-5; no definite D call. The CDR3 totals 13 residues. Germline CDR1 is SGHRS and CDR2 is YFSETQ. Trimming shortened V by 1 base and J by 4 bases, and 8 bases separated the two germline ends. CDR3 region: CASSLILRETQYF. The CDR3, as DNA: TGCGCCAGCAGCTTGATACTGAGAGAGACCCAGTACTTC.

This clonotype was seen only a few times. The chain links TRBV29-1 to TRBJ1-1; D ambiguous. V was pared by 6 bases and J by 4 bases, with 9 bases between. The V gene's germline CDR1 is SQVTM and CDR2 ANQGSEA. The CDR3 contains 11 residues. In DNA, the CDR3 is TGCAGCGTCAGGATGGGCACTGAAGCTTTCTTT. This sequence encodes CSVRMGTEAFF.

This clonotype came up many times. The chain carries TRBV9 and TRBJ2-1; no reliable D call. The CDR3 covers 13 residues. V gave up 4 bases and J gave up 5 bases, with 10 bases separating them. Germline V lookup: CDR1 SGDLS, CDR2 YYNGEE. The CDR3 coding sequence is TGTGCCAGCAGCCCTTTCCAGAACAATGAGCAGTTCTTC. This codes for CASSPFQNNEQFF.

A few counts support this clonotype. V is TRBV28 and J is TRBJ1-2; no clear D. The V end was cut by 10 bases, the J end by 2 bases, with 11 bases between. CDR3 length: 12 amino acids. Germline CDR1 and CDR2: MDHEN and SYDVKM. The CDR3 region is CATSDGNYGYTF. Here the CDR3 DNA reads TGTGCCACCTCGGACGGGAACTATGGCTACACCTTC.

The chain uses TRBV3-1 and TRBJ2-7; unclear D gene. This CDR3 has 14 amino acids. Trimming took 3 bases from V and 3 from J, leaving 12 bases between them. CDR1 LGHDT and CDR2 YNNKEL come from the germline V gene (reference sequence). The DNA of the CDR3 is TGTGCCAGCAGCCAGACCGAAAACAGCTACGAGCAGTACTTC. This gives the protein CASSQTENSYEQYF.

In its sample, this clonotype was seen many times. This chain uses TRBV29-1 with TRBJ2-5; 7 nucleotides align to TRBD1. J was trimmed by 2 bases and V by 3 bases; bases with no gene match: 6. CDR3 length: 14 amino acids. Germline V gene data show CDR1 as SQVTM and CDR2 as ANQGSEA. This chain's CDR3 is CSVEDTGVQETQYF. The DNA of the CDR3 is TGCAGCGTTGAGGACACAGGGGTTCAAGAGACCCAGTACTTC.

A remark on this clonotype: At one end, the junction sequence differs from germline, possibly due to a read error. The chain combines TRBV12-3 or TRBV12-4 with TRBJ1-1; D not resolved. The CDR3 has 13 residues. In DNA, the CDR3 is TGTGCCAGCAGTTGTTTAGCCCACGCTGAAACTTTCTTT. It codes for CASSCLAHAETFF.

The chain couples TRBV5-5 to TRBJ2-7; unclear D gene. V lost 3 bases to trimming and J lost 3 bases, with 16 bases between them. The CDR3 contains 15 residues. CDR1 is SGHKS and CDR2 is YYEKEE in the germline V gene (reference sequence). In DNA form, the CDR3 reads TGTGCCAGCAGCTACAGAGATCCCCCCATCTACGAGCAGTACTTC. Amino acid sequence: CASSYRDPPIYEQYF. The variable domain in full, with the rest retrieved from reference TRBV5-5 and TRBJ2-7, is DAGVTQSPTHLIKTRGQQVTLRCSPISGHKSVSWYQQVLGQGPQFIFQYYEKEERGRGNFPDRFSARQFPNYSSELNVNALLLGDSALYLCASSYRDPPIYEQYFGPGTRLTVT.

The rearrangement joins TRBV4-3 to TRBJ2-7; D is possibly TRBD1 or TRBD2 (5 bases each). The germline CDR1 and CDR2 sequences are LGHNA and YSLEER. The CDR3 consists of 15 residues. Trimming stripped 1 base from V and 3 bases from J, with 13 bases between. The CDR3, as DNA: TGCGCCAGCAGCCAAGTCCGAGGGGAAGGCTACGAGCAGTACTTC. Translated, it gives CASSQVRGEGYEQYF.

This clonotype was seen more than once but under ten times. The rearrangement joins TRBV11-2 to TRBJ1-2; D is undetermined. The CDR3 is made up of 13 amino acids. Trimming shortened V by 5 bases and J by 1 base, and 8 bases separated the two germline ends. Germline-derived CDR1 and CDR2 are SGHAT and FQNNGV. CDR3 nucleotides: TGTGCCAGCAGCCCGGACCATAACTATGGCTACACCTTC. Amino acids: CASSPDHNYGYTF.

With regard to this clonotype: No conserved phenylalanine or tryptophan ends this CDR3, so it is likely a read error. The DNA is left out, because the CDR3 cannot be placed on it with certainty; the CDR3 is given as TCRdb lists it. V is TRBV4-3 and J is TRBJ1-2; the table's D call of TRBD1 was not tested on the DNA. CDR1 and CDR2 (germline): LGHNA, YSLEER. The CDR3 adds up to 15 amino acids, both ends counted. CDR3 loop: CASSPQDAGSSGDTV.

The J gene is TRBJ2-1, the V gene TRBV29-1, with 8 positions matching TRBD2. The CDR3 length is 12 residues. Germline values: CDR1 SQVTM, CDR2 ANQGSEA. V shed 6 bases, J shed 7 bases, and the junction held 5 bases outside the gene matches. The CDR3 DNA is TGCAGCGTCTCTTCGGGGGGGAATGAGCAGTTCTTC. It is translated as CSVSSGGNEQFF.

This chain uses TRBV7-2 with TRBJ2-7; D perhaps matches TRBD2 (5 bases). The V end lost 1 base, the J end lost 2 bases, and 18 bases lay between the germline ends. The CDR3 is 17 residues long. CDR1 is SGHTA and CDR2 is FQGNSA in the germline V gene. For the CDR3, the DNA is TGTGCCAGCAGCTTAGACGTGGAGGTCCACCGAACCTACGAGCAGTACTTC. This codes for CASSLDVEVHRTYEQYF. Supplemented by reference TRBV7-2 and TRBJ2-7, the full variable domain reads GAGVSQSPSNKVTEKGKDVELRCDPISGHTALYWYRQSLGQGLEFLIYFQGNSAPDKSGLPSDRFSAERTGGSVSTLTIQRTQQEDSAVYLCASSLDVEVHRTYEQYFGPGTRLTVT.

This sequence joins TRBV11-2 and TRBJ1-2, with no clear D. CDR1 is SGHAT, CDR2 FQNNGV, per germline. The CDR3 totals 15 residues. Trimming shortened V by 3 bases and J by 3 bases, and 14 bases separated the two germline ends. This CDR3 is CASSFGLQSDYGYTF. The CDR3 coding sequence is TGTGCCAGCAGCTTTGGGCTGCAGTCTGACTATGGCTACACCTTC.

This sequence joins TRBV7-2 and TRBJ2-4; weak D call: TRBD1 (6 bases). V lost 1 base, J lost 3 bases, and 10 bases lay in between. Germline V gene data show CDR1 as SGHTA and CDR2 as FQGNSA. The CDR3 has 15 amino acids. CDR3 nucleotide sequence: TGTGCCAGCAGCTTAGTGGGGGCGGTCAAAAACATTCAGTACTTC. Translated: CASSLVGAVKNIQYF.

V and J are TRBV18 and TRBJ2-7; TRBD2 matches 7 bases. The CDR3 is 16 amino acids. Germline CDR1 KGHSH, CDR2 LQKENI. V gave up 2 bases and J gave up 4 bases; unmatched junction bases: 11. CDR3 region: CASSPTTSGVTYEQYF. DNA for the CDR3: TGTGCCAGCTCACCAACCACGAGCGGGGTTACTTACGAGCAGTACTTC.